The 30 T cell receptor beta chains below all came from one sample that was sequenced in a study of blood T cell repertoires in COVID-19. Produced via immunoSEQ multiplex PCR; TCRdb's table is partial and in-frame only. The sample holds about 350,000 clones; less than 90% are singletons and the top ten take more than 0.8%. Source material: PBMCs or T cells enriched from blood (not recorded which). These receptors came from a woman in her twenties or thirties who had recovered from COVID-19.

The chain combines TRBV6-5 with TRBJ1-5; TRBD1 aligns across 10 bases. The CDR3 covers 14 residues. The V gene end was trimmed by 8 bases and the J gene end by 4 bases; junction bases not matched to a gene: 5. Germline values: CDR1 MNHEY, CDR2 SVGAGI. CDR3 protein: CASQGQGWNQPQHF. DNA of the CDR3: TGTGCCAGCCAGGGACAGGGGTGGAATCAGCCCCAGCATTTT.

The CDR3 DNA is TGCGCCAGCAGCCCAAACCAAGACAGGGCCTCCTACGAGCAGTACTTC. Its protein product is CASSPNQDRASYEQYF. The chain couples TRBV5-1 to TRBJ2-7; 7 bases match TRBD1. The germline V gene has CDR1 SGHRS and CDR2 YFSETQ. This CDR3 has 16 residues. V lost 4 bases, J lost 0 bases, and 10 bases stayed unmatched.

V gene TRBV6-4 combines with J gene TRBJ1-5; a weak D match, TRBD1 (5 bases). The CDR3 is 14 amino acids. The germline gives CDR1 MRHNA, CDR2 SNTAGT. Trimming shortened V by 2 bases and J by 2 bases, and 7 bases separated the two germline ends. This CDR3 reads CASSDGAGNQPQHF. CDR3 DNA sequence: TGTGCCAGCAGTGACGGGGCAGGCAATCAGCCCCAGCATTTT.

The V and J genes are TRBV28 and TRBJ2-7, with TRBD2 matching 12 bases. J gave up 7 bases and V 6 bases, and 10 bases lay outside the gene matches. Germline V gene lookup returns CDR1 MDHEN and CDR2 SYDVKM. The CDR3 is 15 residues long. The CDR3 DNA is TGTGCCAGCAGCCTAGGGACTAGCGGGTCCCGGGAGCAGTACTTC. It yields the protein CASSLGTSGSREQYF.

The chain employs TRBV5-4 and TRBJ2-1, with D perhaps TRBD1 (6 bases). The length of the CDR3 is 15 residues. CDR1 SGHNT and CDR2 YYREEE come from the germline V gene (reference sequence). The germline V and J ends were trimmed by 4 bases and 6 bases, with 17 bases remaining between them. The CDR3 DNA sequence: TGTGCCAGCAGCCCTCGACAGGTCTCTGTCAATGAGCAGTTCTTC. Translation gives CASSPRQVSVNEQFF.

The chain has TRBV28 and TRBJ1-5; D gene unclear. The CDR3 is 14 residues long. Trimming removed 2 bases from V and 7 bases from J, with 12 bases in between. Germline CDR1 reads MDHEN; CDR2 reads SYDVKM. The CDR3 protein is CASSLSGFEQPQHF. CDR3 coding DNA: TGTGCCAGCAGTTTAAGCGGGTTCGAACAGCCCCAGCATTTT.

The chain carries TRBV2 and TRBJ1-6; D ambiguous. The CDR3 consists of 17 residues. The V gene's germline CDR1 is SNHLY and CDR2 FYNNEI. V lost 8 bases and J lost 0, with 17 bases in between. The CDR3 here is CASGYGLLSSYNSPLHF. The CDR3 nucleotides are TGTGCCAGCGGCTATGGACTGCTAAGCTCCTATAATTCACCCCTCCACTTT.

The chain links TRBV25-1 to TRBJ1-3; 7 bases align to TRBD1. CDR3 length: 14 amino acids. CDR1 and CDR2 from the germline V gene are MGHDK and SYGVNS. The V segment lost 4 bases and the J segment 5 bases; nucleotides outside the gene matches: 5. The CDR3 protein is CASSATGARNTIYF. CDR3 nucleotides: TGTGCCAGCAGTGCTACAGGGGCTAGAAACACCATATATTTT.

V and J are TRBV27 and TRBJ1-2; 8 nucleotides line up with TRBD1. The V segment lost 5 bases and the J segment 8 bases; nucleotides outside the gene matches: 10. This CDR3 spans 14 amino acids. The germline gives CDR1 MNHEY, CDR2 SMNVEV (reference sequence). The CDR3 DNA sequence: TGTGCCAGCAGTCCACGAGGACAGGGTGGCGGCTACACCTTC. Translating gives CASSPRGQGGGYTF.

This clone was counted once. This sequence joins TRBV20-1 and TRBJ2-7; a weak D match, TRBD1 (6 bases). Between the trimmed V and J ends, which lost 3 bases and 1 base, there was a span of 13 bases. CDR3 size: 14 residues. Germline V CDR1 and CDR2: DFQATT, SNEGSKA (reference sequence). Here the CDR3 DNA reads TGCAGTGCTAGTGCGGCCGGGACATCCTACGAGCAGTACTTC. This encodes CSASAAGTSYEQYF.

The chain carries TRBV6-5 and TRBJ2-5, with D perhaps TRBD1 (6 bases). Germline values: CDR1 MNHEY, CDR2 SVGAGI. Trimming pared 6 bases from V and 1 base from J, leaving 12 bases between. The CDR3 spans 14 residues. The CDR3 here is CASRDSRIQETQYF. The CDR3 nucleotides are TGTGCCAGCAGGGACAGCCGAATCCAAGAGACCCAGTACTTC.

The rearrangement uses TRBV30 and TRBJ1-1; D is undetermined. Deletions cut 1 base from V and 4 bases from J, with 19 bases between. Germline V gene data show CDR1 as GTSNPN and CDR2 as SVGIG (reference sequence). This CDR3 has 16 residues. The CDR3 is CAWSALPLGRSTEAFF. The CDR3 DNA sequence: TGTGCCTGGAGTGCCCTACCCCTTGGGCGTAGCACTGAAGCTTTCTTT.

For the CDR3, the DNA is TGTGCCAGCAGCGACCAGGGGGCCGGTTCACCCCTCCACTTT. Its protein product is CASSDQGAGSPLHF. The gene calls are TRBV11-2 and TRBJ1-6, with TRBD1 matching 8 bases. After removal of 5 bases from V and 9 bases from J, the junction contained 6 bases not matched to a gene. The CDR3 spans 14 residues. Looked up from germline, CDR1 is SGHAT and CDR2 is FQNNGV.

This clone was seen only once. The CDR3 DNA reads TGTGCCAGCCTGTCCCCTAGCGGGGACTCCTACGAGCAGTACTTC. It encodes CASLSPSGDSYEQYF. The chain carries TRBV16 and TRBJ2-7, with 9 bases that match TRBD2. Germline loops: CDR1 KGHSY, CDR2 FQNENV. The V gene end was trimmed by 8 bases and the J gene end by 0 bases; junction bases not matched to a gene: 8. The length of the CDR3 is 15 residues.

The chain employs TRBV19 and TRBJ1-1; TRBD1 is a possible D gene (5 bases). Germline V gives CDR1 LNHDA, CDR2 SQIVND (reference sequence). The CDR3 has 16 amino acids. V lost 4 bases, J lost 3 bases, and 18 bases lay in between. CDR3 sequence: CASSTGTGGWDTEAFF. CDR3 DNA sequence: TGTGCCAGTAGTACCGGGACGGGAGGTTGGGACACTGAAGCTTTCTTT.

Worth noting for this clone: Other DNA variants within this sample encode the same CDR3. This chain uses TRBV29-1 with TRBJ1-3; D may be TRBD1 (5 bases). CDR1 is SQVTM and CDR2 is ANQGSEA in the germline V gene. Between the trimmed V and J ends, which lost 5 bases and 0 bases, there was a span of 11 bases. The CDR3 is 14 amino acids. The CDR3 nucleotides read TGCAGCGTTACCACAGGCGTCTCTGGAAACACCATATATTTT. The encoded protein is CSVTTGVSGNTIYF.

The count of this clone is one. The chain carries TRBV7-9 and TRBJ1-1; D ambiguous. Germline CDR1 reads SEHNR; CDR2 reads FQNEAQ (reference sequence). This CDR3 contains 12 residues. V lost 5 bases and J lost 1, with 5 bases in between. Written as DNA, the CDR3 is TGTGCCAGCAGCCGGGAGAACACTGAAGCTTTCTTT. Encoded protein: CASSRENTEAFF.

The chain is built from TRBV28 and TRBJ1-2; 9 positions agree with TRBD1. The CDR3 contains 14 residues. The trim removed 7 bases at V and 3 bases at J, leaving 6 bases unmatched. Germline V gene sequence: CDR1 MDHEN, CDR2 SYDVKM. CDR3 region: CASIQGQGDYGYTF. CDR3 nucleotide sequence: TGTGCCAGCATTCAGGGACAGGGAGACTATGGCTACACCTTC.

The chain is built from TRBV6-5 and TRBJ2-2; D is undetermined. Trimming shortened V by 0 bases and J by 4 bases, and 6 bases separated the two germline ends. The CDR3 is 14 amino acids. Germline CDR1 MNHEY, CDR2 SVGAGI. Here the CDR3 DNA reads TGTGCCAGCAGTTACTCGTTCCGCACCGGGGAGCTGTTTTTT. It specifies CASSYSFRTGELFF.

The chain recombines TRBV7-9 with TRBJ2-5; 7 bases are shared with TRBD1. From germline, CDR1 is SEHNR and CDR2 FQNEAQ (reference sequence). The CDR3 loop spans 15 amino acids. V lost 5 bases to trimming and J lost 4 bases; unmatched junction nucleotides: 10. The CDR3 sequence: CASSPQSGGLETQYF. The CDR3 DNA reads TGTGCCAGCAGCCCCCAGTCAGGGGGTTTAGAGACCCAGTACTTC.

This clone was observed a single time. This chain uses TRBV6-1 with TRBJ1-5; unclear D gene. Trimming pared 3 bases from V and 0 bases from J, leaving 3 bases between. The CDR3 is 13 amino acids. CDR1 and CDR2 (germline): MNHNS, SASEGT. In DNA form, the CDR3 reads TGTGCCAGCAGTGACCATAGCAATCAGCCCCAGCATTTT. Translated, it gives CASSDHSNQPQHF.

The rearrangement uses TRBV27 and TRBJ2-3, with TRBD2 matching 7 bases. The CDR3 sequence is 16 residues long. CDR1 and CDR2 from the germline V gene are MNHEY and SMNVEV (reference sequence). The ends lost 5 bases at V and 0 bases at J; junction bases unmatched: 8. The CDR3 DNA sequence: TGTGCCAGCAGTACCCCTAGCGGTGCTAGCACAGATACGCAGTATTTT. Translation: CASSTPSGASTDTQYF.

V usage is TRBV9 and J usage is TRBJ2-5, with TRBD2 as a possible D gene (7 bases). V lost 0 bases, J lost 5 bases, and 17 bases lay in between. Germline loops: CDR1 SGDLS, CDR2 YYNGEE. The CDR3 is 16 amino acids. The CDR3 region has the DNA TGTGCCAGCAGCGTAGCGGGCGGGGGCCGCCACGAGACCCAGTACTTC. Amino acid sequence: CASSVAGGGRHETQYF.

The chain is built from TRBV5-8 and TRBJ1-5; D may be TRBD1 (5 bases). Germline CDR1 reads SGHTS; CDR2 reads YDEGEE. V lost 6 bases and J 6 bases, leaving 22 bases between the germline ends. This CDR3 is 16 amino acids long. The chain's CDR3 is CASILIDQGFSQPQHF. As DNA, the CDR3 is TGTGCCAGCATCCTTATTGACCAGGGATTTAGTCAGCCCCAGCATTTT.

The chain links TRBV10-1 to TRBJ2-1, with 9 bases fitting TRBD2. Looked up from germline, CDR1 is WNHNN and CDR2 is SYGVQD (reference sequence). The CDR3 has 12 residues. Unmatched junction bases numbered 1, after V lost 5 bases and J lost 8 bases. The CDR3 DNA reads TGCGCCAGCAGTTTAGCGGGGGATGAGCAGTTCTTC. Translated, it gives CASSLAGDEQFF.

V usage is TRBV3-1 (or the pseudogene TRBV3-2) and J usage is TRBJ2-7; 7 bases fit TRBD1. The CDR3 runs to 16 residues. Germline CDR1 and CDR2: LGHDT and YNNKEL (reference sequence). The V and J ends lost 4 bases and 1 base, in that order; junction bases with no gene match: 10. CDR3 residues: CASSPEARQGSYEQYF. CDR3 bases: TGTGCCAGCAGCCCCGAAGCTCGACAGGGATCCTACGAGCAGTACTTC.

The chain links TRBV6-1 to TRBJ1-6, with D possibly matching TRBD1 (6 bases). Per germline, CDR1 MNHNS and CDR2 SASEGT. The CDR3 totals 13 residues. Trimming removed 2 bases from V and 7 bases from J, with 6 bases in between. The chain's CDR3 is CASSETGNSPLHF. The CDR3 nucleotides are TGTGCCAGCAGTGAAACAGGGAATTCACCCCTCCACTTT.

The gene calls are TRBV10-3 and TRBJ1-2; TRBD1 agrees at 7 bases. The germline V gene has CDR1 ENHRY and CDR2 SYGVKD. J was trimmed by 6 bases and V by 4 bases; bases with no gene match: 5. The CDR3 sequence is 13 residues long. CDR3 region: CAISGTGPHGYTF. CDR3 bases: TGTGCCATCAGTGGGACAGGCCCCCATGGCTACACCTTC.

The V and J genes are TRBV6-6 and TRBJ1-4; no definite D call. V lost 0 bases and J 2 bases, leaving 10 bases between the germline ends. The CDR3 covers 16 residues. CDR1 is MNHNY and CDR2 is SVGAGI in the germline V gene (reference sequence). The CDR3, as DNA: TGTGCCAGCAGTTACTCGGGTCCAGCGACTAATGAAAAACTGTTTTTT. Amino acids: CASSYSGPATNEKLFF.

V is TRBV27 and J is TRBJ1-6; 9 bases match TRBD1. Germline V gene lookup returns CDR1 MNHEY and CDR2 SMNVEV (reference sequence). Losses at the gene ends were 4 bases for V and 8 bases for J; bases not matched to a gene: 9. The CDR3 extends over 16 amino acids. The CDR3, as DNA: TGTGCCAGCAGTTCTAATCTGGGACAGGGCTATTCACCCCTCCACTTT. This translates into CASSSNLGQGYSPLHF.